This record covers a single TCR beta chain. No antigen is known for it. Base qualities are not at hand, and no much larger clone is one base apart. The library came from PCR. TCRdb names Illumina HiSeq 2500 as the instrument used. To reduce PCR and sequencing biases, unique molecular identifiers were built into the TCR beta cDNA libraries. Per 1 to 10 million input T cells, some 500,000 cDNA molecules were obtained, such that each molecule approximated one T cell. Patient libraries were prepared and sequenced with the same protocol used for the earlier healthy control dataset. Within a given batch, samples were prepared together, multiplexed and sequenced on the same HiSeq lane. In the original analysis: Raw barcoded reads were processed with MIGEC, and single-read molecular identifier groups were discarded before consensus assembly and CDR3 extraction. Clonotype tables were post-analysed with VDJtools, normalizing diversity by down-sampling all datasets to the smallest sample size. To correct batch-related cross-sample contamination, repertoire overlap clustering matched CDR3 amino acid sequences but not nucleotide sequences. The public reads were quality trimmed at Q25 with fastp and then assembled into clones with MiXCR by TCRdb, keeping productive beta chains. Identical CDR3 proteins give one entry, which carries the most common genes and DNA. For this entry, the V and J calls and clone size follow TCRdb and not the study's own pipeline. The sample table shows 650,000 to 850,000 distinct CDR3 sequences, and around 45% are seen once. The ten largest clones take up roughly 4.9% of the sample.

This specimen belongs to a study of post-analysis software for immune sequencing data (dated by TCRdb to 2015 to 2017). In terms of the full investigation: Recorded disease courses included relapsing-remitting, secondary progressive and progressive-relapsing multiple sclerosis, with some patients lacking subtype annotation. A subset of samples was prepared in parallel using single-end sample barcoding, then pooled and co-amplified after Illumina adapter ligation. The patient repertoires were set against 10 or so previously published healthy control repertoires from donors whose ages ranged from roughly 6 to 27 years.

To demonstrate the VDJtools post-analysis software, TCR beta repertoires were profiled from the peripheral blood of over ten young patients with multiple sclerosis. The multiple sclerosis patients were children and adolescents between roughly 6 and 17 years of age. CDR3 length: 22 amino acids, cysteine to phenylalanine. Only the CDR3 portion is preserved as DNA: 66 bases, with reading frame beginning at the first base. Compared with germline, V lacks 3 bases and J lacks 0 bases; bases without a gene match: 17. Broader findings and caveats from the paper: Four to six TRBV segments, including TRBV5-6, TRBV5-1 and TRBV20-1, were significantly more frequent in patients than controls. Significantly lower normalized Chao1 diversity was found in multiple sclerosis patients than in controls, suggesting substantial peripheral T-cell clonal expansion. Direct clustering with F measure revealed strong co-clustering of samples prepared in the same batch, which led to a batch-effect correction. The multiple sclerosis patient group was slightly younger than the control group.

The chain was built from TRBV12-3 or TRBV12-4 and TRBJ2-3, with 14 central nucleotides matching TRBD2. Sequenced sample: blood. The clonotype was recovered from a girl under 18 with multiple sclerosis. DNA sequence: TGTGCCAGCAGTTTCACCCTACCGGGACTAGCGGGAGCTACAGCAAGCACAGATACGCAGTATTTT. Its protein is CASSFTLPGLAGATASTDTQYF.